This T cell receptor beta chain was captured by sequencing in a study of T cell changes during pregnancy in multiple sclerosis. Profiling relied on immunoSEQ multiplex PCR, and the TCRdb table lists in-frame clones only, not all of them. Here the sample spans 35,000 to 45,000 clones, around nine tenths being singletons. CDR3 length: 15 residues. Germline trimming cut 5 bases from V and 3 bases from J; bases unmatched to any gene: 6. The germline gives CDR1 SGHTA, CDR2 FQGTGA. V is TRBV7-3 and J is TRBJ2-3; 9 bases agree with TRBD2. Sequences were derived from CD8+ T cells from peripheral blood mononuclear cells, sampled in the first trimester of pregnancy. The receptor comes from a female donor with multiple sclerosis, enrolled in a pregnancy study. CDR3 in amino acids: CASSDFAGGTDTQYF. The CDR3 DNA reads TGTGCCAGCAGCGACTTCGCGGGGGGGACAGATACGCAGTATTTT.